The 16 T cell receptor beta chains below were found in one sample sequenced in a study of blood T cells in healthy people across ages. A second PCR of roughly 6 to 12 cycles used a sample-barcoded 5' primer and a J-beta primer mix. TCRdb reprocessed the 5' RACE reads with MiXCR, giving one entry per CDR3 protein. The sample includes 910,000 or so distinct CDR3 sequences, 51% of them seen just once. Sequencing was carried out using blood. All receptors come from a woman in her sixties or seventies in good health.

The table lists this clonotype with a few counts. The chain has TRBV7-2 and TRBJ2-4; 12 positions match TRBD2. Looked up from germline, CDR1 is SGHTA and CDR2 is FQGNSA. V shed 6 bases, J shed 13 bases, and the junction held 22 bases outside the gene matches. The CDR3 contains 18 residues. CDR3 in DNA: TGTGCCAGCAGTCCCTGGACTAGCGGGACCCTCCCCGGGGGCGTGCAGTACTTC. Amino acid sequence: CASSPWTSGTLPGGVQYF.

This clonotype was seen a single time. This chain connects TRBV20-1 to TRBJ1-2; no firm D call. V dropped 2 bases and J dropped 5 bases, with 9 bases sitting between them. CDR1 and CDR2 (germline): DFQATT, SNEGSKA (reference sequence). The CDR3 consists of 12 residues. The CDR3 loop is CSARNDEYGYTF. CDR3 sequence (DNA): TGCAGTGCTAGAAACGATGAATATGGCTACACCTTC.

The sample holds a few counts of this clonotype. The J gene is TRBJ2-7, the V gene TRBV20-1, with 11 bases lining up with TRBD2. From germline, CDR1 is DFQATT and CDR2 SNEGSKA (reference sequence). This CDR3 has 16 residues. Trimming cost V 1 base and J 3 bases; bases outside gene matches: 8. In DNA, the CDR3 is TGCAGTGCTAGAGCCTTGACTAGCGGGACCTACTACGAGCAGTACTTC. This gives the protein CSARALTSGTYYEQYF.

This sequence joins TRBV3-1 and TRBJ1-6; D call uncertain. CDR3 length: 16 residues. CDR1 and CDR2 (germline): LGHDT, YNNKEL (reference sequence). The V and J ends lost 4 bases and 0 bases respectively, with 10 bases between them. The CDR3 here is CASSRRSSSYNSPLHF. CDR3 in DNA: TGTGCCAGCAGCCGACGTTCAAGCTCCTATAATTCACCCCTCCACTTT.

The gene calls are TRBV27 and TRBJ2-1, with 7 bases matching TRBD2. CDR1 is MNHEY, CDR2 SMNVEV, per germline (reference sequence). The CDR3 is 15 amino acids. Losses at the gene ends were 6 bases for V and 4 bases for J; bases not matched to a gene: 9. CDR3 sequence reads: CASSSGTTKYNEQFF. CDR3 nucleotide sequence: TGTGCCAGCAGCTCCGGGACTACTAAGTACAATGAGCAGTTCTTC.

The V gene is TRBV14, the J gene TRBJ1-1; D gene unclear. CDR3 length equals 13 residues. Germline V gives CDR1 SGHDN, CDR2 FVKESK. V was cut by 0 bases and J by 4 bases, with 6 bases left in between. The CDR3: CASSQDQATEAFF. CDR3 DNA sequence: TGTGCCAGCAGCCAAGATCAAGCCACTGAAGCTTTCTTT.

The chain is built from TRBV6-1 and TRBJ2-5; D remains unclear. Trimming cost V 2 bases and J 6 bases, with 16 bases left between them. Germline V lookup: CDR1 MNHNS, CDR2 SASEGT. CDR3 length: 15 residues. Here the CDR3 DNA reads TGTGCCAGCAGTGAAAGTTGGGCCCAAGGAAAGACCCAGTACTTC. It yields the protein CASSESWAQGKTQYF.

The gene calls are TRBV20-1 and TRBJ1-6; TRBD1 matches at 8 bases. V dropped 4 bases and J dropped 8; count of bases not matched to a gene: 10. The V gene's germline CDR1 is DFQATT and CDR2 SNEGSKA (reference sequence). This CDR3 has 15 amino acids. The CDR3 DNA reads TGCAGTGCTAAACACCGGACAGGGTTCGATTCACCCCTCCACTTT. Protein sequence: CSAKHRTGFDSPLHF.

This clonotype was counted only a few times. The rearrangement uses TRBV12-3 or TRBV12-4 and TRBJ1-2, with 7 bases matching TRBD1. V trimming: 7 bases; J trimming: 8 bases; junction bases outside the gene matches: 13. The CDR3 consists of 14 residues. The CDR3 sequence is CASTTDDRVGGYTF. The CDR3 nucleotides are TGTGCCAGCACTACCGATGACAGGGTAGGCGGCTACACCTTC.

The chain combines TRBV27 with TRBJ2-7, with D possibly matching TRBD2 (6 bases). This CDR3 contains 13 residues. Trimming cost V 10 bases and J 3 bases, with 16 bases left between them. Germline V gives CDR1 MNHEY, CDR2 SMNVEV (reference sequence). CDR3 sequence (DNA): TGTGCCACCGGAACGGGACTGGGCTACGAGCAGTACTTC. This translates into CATGTGLGYEQYF.

J is TRBJ2-7 and V is TRBV20-1; TRBD1 or TRBD2 may be the D gene (5 bases each). The CDR3 length is 13 residues. V was shortened by 6 bases and J by 3 bases, with 15 bases between the two germline ends. The germline CDR1 and CDR2 sequences are DFQATT and SNEGSKA (reference sequence). CDR3 in DNA: TGCAGTGCGGGGGTTCACAGTGGCTACGAGCAGTACTTC. Its translation: CSAGVHSGYEQYF.

In DNA form, the CDR3 reads TGCAGCGTTGAGGGTCAGAACTCCTACGAGCAGTACTTC. Protein product: CSVEGQNSYEQYF. V is TRBV29-1 and J is TRBJ2-7; no firm D call. Germline V CDR1 and CDR2: SQVTM, ANQGSEA. This CDR3 spans 13 amino acids. V was cut by 3 bases and J by 0 bases, with 9 bases left in between.

The chain has TRBV27 and TRBJ2-5; 8 bases match TRBD2. The ends lost 0 bases at V and 11 bases at J; junction bases unmatched: 14. The CDR3 length is 16 residues. Germline V gene lookup returns CDR1 MNHEY and CDR2 SMNVEV (reference sequence). In DNA form, the CDR3 reads TGTGCCAGCAGTTTATCGACGGGAGGGTGGGTGGATGAGCAGTACTTC. Translation gives CASSLSTGGWVDEQYF.

In its sample, this clonotype was seen a few times. This chain uses TRBV6-1 with TRBJ2-2, with unresolved D. The CDR3 spans 12 residues. Germline CDR1 reads MNHNS; CDR2 reads SASEGT. V lost 8 bases and J 6 bases, leaving 10 bases between the germline ends. CDR3 bases: TGTGCCAGCTCCTTTTTGGCCGGGGAGCTGTTTTTT. It is translated as CASSFLAGELFF.

This clonotype was observed a few times. The rearrangement links TRBV6-2 or TRBV6-3 to TRBJ2-4; weak D call: TRBD2 (6 bases). TRBJ2-7 explains the end of the DNA better; the J call may be wrong. CDR1 MNHEY and CDR2 SVGEGT come from the germline V gene. The CDR3 spans 15 residues. This CDR3 reads CASSSRGSGSYEQYF. CDR3 DNA: TGTGCCAGCAGCTCCCGGGGTAGCGGTAGCTACGAGCAGTACTTC.

This sequence joins TRBV29-1 and TRBJ2-6; either TRBD1 or TRBD2 may supply D (5 bases each). Deletions cut 4 bases from V and 0 bases from J, with 7 bases between. Germline-derived CDR1 and CDR2 are SQVTM and ANQGSEA. The CDR3 contains 14 residues. In DNA, the CDR3 is TGCAGCGTTGGAGGGACCTCTGGGGCCAACGTCCTGACTTTC. Translation: CSVGGTSGANVLTF.